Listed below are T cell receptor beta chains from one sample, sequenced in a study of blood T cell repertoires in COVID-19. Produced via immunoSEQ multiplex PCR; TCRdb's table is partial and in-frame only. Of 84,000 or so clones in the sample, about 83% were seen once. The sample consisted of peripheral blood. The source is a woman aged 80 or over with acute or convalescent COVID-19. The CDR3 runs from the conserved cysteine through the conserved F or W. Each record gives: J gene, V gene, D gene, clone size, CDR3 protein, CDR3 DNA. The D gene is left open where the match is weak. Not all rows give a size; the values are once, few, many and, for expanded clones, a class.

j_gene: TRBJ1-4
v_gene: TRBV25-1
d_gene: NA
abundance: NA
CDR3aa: CASSESEGGGEKLFF
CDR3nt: TGTGCCAGCAGTGAATCCGAGGGGGGAGGGGAAAAACTGTTTTTT

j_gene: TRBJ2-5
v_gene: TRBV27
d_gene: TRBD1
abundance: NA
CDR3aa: CASTRLGQQETQYF
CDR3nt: TGTGCCAGCACCCGGTTGGGACAGCAAGAGACCCAGTACTTC

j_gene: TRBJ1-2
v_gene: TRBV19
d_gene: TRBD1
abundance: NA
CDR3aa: CASSISGTANYGYTF
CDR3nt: TGTGCCAGTAGTATCTCGGGGACAGCTAACTATGGCTACACCTTC

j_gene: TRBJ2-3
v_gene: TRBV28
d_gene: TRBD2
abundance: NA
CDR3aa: CASSSVAGGADTQYF
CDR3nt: TGTGCCAGCAGTTCGGTAGCGGGGGGGGCAGATACGCAGTATTTT

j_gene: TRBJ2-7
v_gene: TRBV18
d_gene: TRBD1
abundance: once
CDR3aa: CASSPGQGRREQYF
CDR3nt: TGTGCCAGCTCACCTGGACAGGGGAGGCGCGAGCAGTACTTC

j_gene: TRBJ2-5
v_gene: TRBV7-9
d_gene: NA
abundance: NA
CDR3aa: CASSLAPVGTQYF
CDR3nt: TGTGCCAGCAGCTTAGCCCCAGTTGGGACCCAGTACTTC

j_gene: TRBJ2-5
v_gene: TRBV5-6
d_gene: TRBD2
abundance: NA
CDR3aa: CASSPGLQETQYF
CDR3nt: TGTGCCAGCAGCCCGGGACTACAAGAGACCCAGTACTTC

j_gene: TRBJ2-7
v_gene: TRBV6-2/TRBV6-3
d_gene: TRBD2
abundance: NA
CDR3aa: CASSTGTSGRALYEQYF
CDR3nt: TGTGCCAGCAGCACCGGGACTAGCGGGAGGGCCCTCTACGAGCAGTACTTC

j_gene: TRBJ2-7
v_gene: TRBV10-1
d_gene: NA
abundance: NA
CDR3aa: CASSRSESEQYF
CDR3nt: TGCGCCAGCAGCCGGTCGGAGTCCGAGCAGTACTTC

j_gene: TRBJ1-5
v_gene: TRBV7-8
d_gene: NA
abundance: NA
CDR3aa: CASSPWGGADQPQHF
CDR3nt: TGTGCCAGCAGCCCGTGGGGGGGCGCGGATCAGCCCCAGCATTTT

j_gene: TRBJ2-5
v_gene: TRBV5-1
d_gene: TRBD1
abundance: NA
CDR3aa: CASSLLGQDKETQYF
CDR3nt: TGCGCCAGCAGCTTACTGGGACAGGACAAAGAGACCCAGTACTTC

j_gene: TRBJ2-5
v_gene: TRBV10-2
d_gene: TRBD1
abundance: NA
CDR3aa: CASRPGYRGWTQYF
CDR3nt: TGCGCCAGCAGGCCCGGATACAGGGGTTGGACCCAGTACTTC

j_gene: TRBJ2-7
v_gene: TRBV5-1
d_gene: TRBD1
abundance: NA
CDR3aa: CASSLAPGTGAHEQYF
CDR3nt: TGCGCCAGCAGCTTGGCACCCGGGACAGGGGCCCACGAGCAGTACTTC

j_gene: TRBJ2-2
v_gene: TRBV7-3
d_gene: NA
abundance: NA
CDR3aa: CASSLTSGNTGELFF
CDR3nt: TGTGCCAGCAGCTTAACTAGCGGAAACACCGGGGAGCTGTTTTTT